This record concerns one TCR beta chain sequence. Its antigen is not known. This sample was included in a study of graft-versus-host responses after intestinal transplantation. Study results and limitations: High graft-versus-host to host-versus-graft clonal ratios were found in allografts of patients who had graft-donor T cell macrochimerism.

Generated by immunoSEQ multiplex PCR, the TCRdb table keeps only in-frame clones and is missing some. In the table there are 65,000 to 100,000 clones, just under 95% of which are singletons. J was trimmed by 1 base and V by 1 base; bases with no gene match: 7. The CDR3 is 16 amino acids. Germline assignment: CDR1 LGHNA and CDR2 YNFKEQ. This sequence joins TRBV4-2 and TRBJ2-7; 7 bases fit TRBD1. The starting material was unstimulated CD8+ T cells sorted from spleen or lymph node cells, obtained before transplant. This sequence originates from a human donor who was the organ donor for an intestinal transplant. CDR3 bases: TGTGCCAGCAGCCAAGGTGGGACAGTCATATCCTACGAGCAGTACTTC. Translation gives CASSQGGTVISYEQYF.